The clone carrying this TCR beta chain was recorded only once. RNA in amounts of about 0.5 to 1 ug was reverse transcribed with random hexamers. Amplification of TCR beta CDR3 was carried out by immunoSEQ multiplex PCR, which covered 54 Vbeta and 13 Jbeta segments. TCRdb re-derived calls from the immunoSEQ multiplex PCR reads in MiXCR, one entry per CDR3 protein. The sample lists some 450,000 distinct CDR3 sequences; 75% to 90% were seen once. The CDR3 contains 15 residues. The germline V and J ends were trimmed by 3 bases and 2 bases, with 11 bases remaining between them. CDR1 and CDR2 (germline): SGHDT, YYEEEE. TCR beta sequences were obtained from blood CD8+ and CD4+ T cells. The patients serving as multiple sclerosis controls were treatment-naive. They had stable or active relapsing-remitting disease and fulfilled revised McDonald criteria. Negative isolation was applied to CD8+ and CD4+ T cells, and FACS enrichment was applied to TEMRA cells.

The data were obtained in a study of CD8 T cells in Susac syndrome. The sequence came from a human donor with multiple sclerosis. The material sequenced was CD8+ T cells from PBMCs. V and J are TRBV5-6 and TRBJ2-2; D remains ambiguous. In DNA form, the CDR3 reads TGTGCCAGCAGCTCGGGCGTGACAAACACCGGGGAGCTGTTTTTT. Its translation: CASSSGVTNTGELFF.